The text below deals with one TCR beta chain. This specimen comes from a study of CD8+ T cells in alopecia areata. Germline CDR1 SQVTM, CDR2 ANQGSEA. The CDR3 loop spans 14 amino acids. After removal of 1 base from V and 7 bases from J, the junction contained 6 bases not matched to a gene. In each case, RNA was isolated and then reverse transcribed into cDNA as the sequencing template. Profiled with immunoSEQ multiplex PCR; TCRdb holds only in-frame clones, not every one. The repertoire holds 65,000 to 100,000 clones, 51% seen once, with around 5% in the top ten. This TCR derives from a human donor with alopecia areata. Material: NKG2D-high CD8+ T cells sorted from blood. V and J are TRBV29-1 and TRBJ2-1; 8 nucleotides align to TRBD2. CDR3: CSVEVSGSLNEQFF. The CDR3 region has the DNA TGCAGCGTTGAAGTGAGCGGGAGTCTAAATGAGCAGTTCTTC.